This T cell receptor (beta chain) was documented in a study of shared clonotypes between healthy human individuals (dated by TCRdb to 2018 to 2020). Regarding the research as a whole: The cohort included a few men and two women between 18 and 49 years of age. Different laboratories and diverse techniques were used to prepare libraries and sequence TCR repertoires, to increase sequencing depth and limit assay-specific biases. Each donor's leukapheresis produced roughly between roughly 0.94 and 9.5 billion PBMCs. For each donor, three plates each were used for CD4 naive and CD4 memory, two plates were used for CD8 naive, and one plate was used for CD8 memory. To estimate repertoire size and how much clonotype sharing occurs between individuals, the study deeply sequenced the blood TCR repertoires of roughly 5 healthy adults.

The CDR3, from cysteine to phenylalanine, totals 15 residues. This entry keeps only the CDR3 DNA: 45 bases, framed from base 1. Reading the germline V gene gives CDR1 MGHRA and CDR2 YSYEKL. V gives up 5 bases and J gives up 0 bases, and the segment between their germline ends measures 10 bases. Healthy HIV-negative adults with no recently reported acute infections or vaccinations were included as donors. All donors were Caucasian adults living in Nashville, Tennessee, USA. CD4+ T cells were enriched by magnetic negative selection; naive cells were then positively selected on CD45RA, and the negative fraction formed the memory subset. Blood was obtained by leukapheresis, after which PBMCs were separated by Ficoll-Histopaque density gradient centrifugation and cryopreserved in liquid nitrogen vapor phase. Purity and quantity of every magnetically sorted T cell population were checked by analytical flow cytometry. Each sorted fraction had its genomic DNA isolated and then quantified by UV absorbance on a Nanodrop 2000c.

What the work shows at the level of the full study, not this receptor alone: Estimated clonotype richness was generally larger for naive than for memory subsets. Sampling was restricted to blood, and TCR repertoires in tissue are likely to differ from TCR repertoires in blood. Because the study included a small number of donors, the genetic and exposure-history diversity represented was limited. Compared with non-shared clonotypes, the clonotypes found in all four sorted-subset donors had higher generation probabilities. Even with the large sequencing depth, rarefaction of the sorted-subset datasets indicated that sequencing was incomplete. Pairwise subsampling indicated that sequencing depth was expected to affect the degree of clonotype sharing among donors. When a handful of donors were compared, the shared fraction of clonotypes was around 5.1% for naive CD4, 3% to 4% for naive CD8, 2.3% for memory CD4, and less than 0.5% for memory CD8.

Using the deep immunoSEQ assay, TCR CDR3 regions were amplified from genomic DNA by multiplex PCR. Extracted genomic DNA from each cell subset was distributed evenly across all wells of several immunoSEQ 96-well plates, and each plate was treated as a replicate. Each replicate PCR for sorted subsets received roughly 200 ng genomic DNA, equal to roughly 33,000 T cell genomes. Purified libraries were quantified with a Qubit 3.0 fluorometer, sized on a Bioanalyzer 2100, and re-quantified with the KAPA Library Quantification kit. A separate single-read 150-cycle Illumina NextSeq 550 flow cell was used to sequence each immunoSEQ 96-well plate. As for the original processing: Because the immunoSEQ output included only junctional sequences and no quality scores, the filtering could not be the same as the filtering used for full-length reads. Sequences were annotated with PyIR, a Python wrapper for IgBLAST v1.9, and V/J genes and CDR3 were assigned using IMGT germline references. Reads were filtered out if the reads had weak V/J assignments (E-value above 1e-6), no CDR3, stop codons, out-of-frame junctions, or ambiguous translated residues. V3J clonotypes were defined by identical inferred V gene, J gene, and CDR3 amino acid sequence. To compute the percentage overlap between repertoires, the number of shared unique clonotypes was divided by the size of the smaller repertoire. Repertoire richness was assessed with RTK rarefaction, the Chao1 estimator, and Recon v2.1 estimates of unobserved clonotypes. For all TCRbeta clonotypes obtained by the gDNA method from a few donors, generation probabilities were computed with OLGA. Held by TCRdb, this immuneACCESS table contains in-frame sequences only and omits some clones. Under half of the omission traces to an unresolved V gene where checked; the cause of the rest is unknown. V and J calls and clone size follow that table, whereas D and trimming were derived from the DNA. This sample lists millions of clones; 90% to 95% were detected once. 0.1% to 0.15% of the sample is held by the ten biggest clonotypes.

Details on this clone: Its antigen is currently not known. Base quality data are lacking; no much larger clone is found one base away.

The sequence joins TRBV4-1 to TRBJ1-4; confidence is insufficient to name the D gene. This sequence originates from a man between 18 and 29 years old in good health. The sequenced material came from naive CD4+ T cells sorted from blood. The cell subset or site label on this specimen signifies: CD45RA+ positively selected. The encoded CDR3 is CASSWGVATNEKLFF. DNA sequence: TGCGCCAGCAGCTGGGGTGTCGCAACTAATGAAAAACTGTTTTTT.